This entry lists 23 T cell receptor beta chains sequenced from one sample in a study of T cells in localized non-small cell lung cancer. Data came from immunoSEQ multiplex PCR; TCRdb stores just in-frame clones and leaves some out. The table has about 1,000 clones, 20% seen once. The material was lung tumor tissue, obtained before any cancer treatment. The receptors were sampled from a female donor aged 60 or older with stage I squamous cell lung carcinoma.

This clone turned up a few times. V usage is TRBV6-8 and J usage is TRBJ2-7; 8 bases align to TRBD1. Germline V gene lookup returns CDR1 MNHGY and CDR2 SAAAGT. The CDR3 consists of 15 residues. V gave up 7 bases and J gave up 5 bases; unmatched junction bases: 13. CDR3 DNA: TGTGCCAGCATCGAAGGGACAGGCCACTTGGACGAGCAGTACTTC. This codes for CASIEGTGHLDEQYF.

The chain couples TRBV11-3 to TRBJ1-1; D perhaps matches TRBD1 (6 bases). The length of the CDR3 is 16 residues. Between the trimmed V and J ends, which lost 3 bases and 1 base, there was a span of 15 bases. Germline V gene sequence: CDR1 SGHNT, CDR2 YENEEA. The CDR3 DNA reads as TGTGCCAGCAGCTTGCCTTGGGGGGGCGCGAACACTGAAGCTTTCTTT. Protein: CASSLPWGGANTEAFF. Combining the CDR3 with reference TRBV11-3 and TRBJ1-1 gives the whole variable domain EAGVVQSPRYKIIEKKQPVAFWCNPISGHNTLYWYLQNLGQGPELLIRYENEEAVDDSQLPKDRFSAERLKGVDSTLKIQPAELGDSAVYLCASSLPWGGANTEAFFGQGTRLTVV.

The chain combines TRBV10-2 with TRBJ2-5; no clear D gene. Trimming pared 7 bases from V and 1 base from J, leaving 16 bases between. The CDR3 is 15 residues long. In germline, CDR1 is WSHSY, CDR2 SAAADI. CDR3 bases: TGCGCCAGCAAATGGGGTGGCTATCCCCAAGAGACCCAGTACTTC. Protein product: CASKWGGYPQETQYF.

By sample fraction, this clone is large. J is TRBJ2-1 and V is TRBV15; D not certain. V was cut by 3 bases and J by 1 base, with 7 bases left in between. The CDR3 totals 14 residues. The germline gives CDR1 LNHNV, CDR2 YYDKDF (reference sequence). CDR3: CATSSQISYNEQFF. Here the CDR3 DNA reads TGTGCCACCAGCAGCCAGATATCCTACAATGAGCAGTTCTTC.

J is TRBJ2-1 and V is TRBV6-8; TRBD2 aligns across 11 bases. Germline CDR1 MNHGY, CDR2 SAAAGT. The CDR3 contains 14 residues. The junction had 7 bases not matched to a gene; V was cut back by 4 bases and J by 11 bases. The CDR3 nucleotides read TGTGCCAGCAGTTTTATGGGACTAGCGGTTCAGCAGTTCTTC. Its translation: CASSFMGLAVQQFF.

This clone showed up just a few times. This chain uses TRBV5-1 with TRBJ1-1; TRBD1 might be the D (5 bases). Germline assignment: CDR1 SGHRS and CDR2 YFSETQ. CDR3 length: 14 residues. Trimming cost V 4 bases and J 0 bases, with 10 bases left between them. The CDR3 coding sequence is TGCGCCAGCAGCATACAGGATATGAACACTGAAGCTTTCTTT. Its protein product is CASSIQDMNTEAFF.

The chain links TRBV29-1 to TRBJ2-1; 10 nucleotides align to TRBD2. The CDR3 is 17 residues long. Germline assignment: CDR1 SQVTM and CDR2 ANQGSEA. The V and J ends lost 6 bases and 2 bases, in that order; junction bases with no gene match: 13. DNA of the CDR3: TGCAGCGTCGGTACGATGACTAGCGGGTCGGCCTACAATGAGCAGTTCTTC. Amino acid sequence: CSVGTMTSGSAYNEQFF.

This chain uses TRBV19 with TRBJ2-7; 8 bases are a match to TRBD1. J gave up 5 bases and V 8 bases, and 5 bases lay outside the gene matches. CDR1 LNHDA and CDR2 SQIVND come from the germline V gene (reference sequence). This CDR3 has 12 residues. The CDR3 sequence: CASHGQGNEQYF. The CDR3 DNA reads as TGTGCCAGTCACGGACAGGGCAACGAGCAGTACTTC.

In DNA form, the CDR3 reads TGTGCCAGCTCACCATCAGGCCCATTGGGGACCGGGGAGCTGTTTTTT. Translated: CASSPSGPLGTGELFF. This chain joins TRBV18 and TRBJ2-2; D unresolved. Trimming removed 2 bases from V and 5 bases from J, with 15 bases in between. The CDR3 has 16 amino acids. Looked up from germline, CDR1 is KGHSH and CDR2 is LQKENI.

The CDR3 DNA follows: TGTGCCAGTAGTCCCGGACATGGGGGCTACACCTTC. Its translation: CASSPGHGGYTF. The chain has TRBV19 and TRBJ1-2, with D tentatively TRBD1 (5 bases). Germline assignment: CDR1 LNHDA and CDR2 SQIVND (reference sequence). CDR3 length: 12 residues. The V end was cut by 5 bases, the J end by 8 bases, with 12 bases between.

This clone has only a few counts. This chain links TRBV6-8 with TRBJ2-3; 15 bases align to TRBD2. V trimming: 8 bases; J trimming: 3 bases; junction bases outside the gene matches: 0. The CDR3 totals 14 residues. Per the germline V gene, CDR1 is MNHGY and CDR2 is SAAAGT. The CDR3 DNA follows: TGTGCCAGCGGACTAGCGGGAGGGACAGATACGCAGTATTTT. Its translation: CASGLAGGTDTQYF.

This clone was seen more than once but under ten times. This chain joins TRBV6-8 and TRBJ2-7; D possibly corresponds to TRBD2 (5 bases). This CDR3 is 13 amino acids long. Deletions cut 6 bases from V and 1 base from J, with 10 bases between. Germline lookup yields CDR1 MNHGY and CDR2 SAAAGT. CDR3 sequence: CASRQRESYEQYF. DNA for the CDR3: TGTGCCAGCAGGCAGAGGGAATCCTACGAGCAGTACTTC.

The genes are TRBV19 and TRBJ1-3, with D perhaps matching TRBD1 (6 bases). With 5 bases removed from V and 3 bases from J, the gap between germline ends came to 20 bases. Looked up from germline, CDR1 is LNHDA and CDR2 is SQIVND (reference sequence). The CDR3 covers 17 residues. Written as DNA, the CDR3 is TGTGCCAGTAGTGAGGGACAAGGGATCTCCTATGGAAACACCATATATTTT. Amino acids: CASSEGQGISYGNTIYF.

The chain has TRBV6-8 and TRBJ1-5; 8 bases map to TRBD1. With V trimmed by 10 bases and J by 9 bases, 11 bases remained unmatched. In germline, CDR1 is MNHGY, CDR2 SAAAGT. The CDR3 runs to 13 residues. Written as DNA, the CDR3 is TGTGCCATCAGAGCGGACAGGGAATGGCCCCAGCATTTT. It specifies CAIRADREWPQHF.

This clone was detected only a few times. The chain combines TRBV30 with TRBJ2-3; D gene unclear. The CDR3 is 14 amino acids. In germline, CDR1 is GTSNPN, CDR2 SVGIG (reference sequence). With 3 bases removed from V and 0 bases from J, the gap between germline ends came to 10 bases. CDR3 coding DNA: TGTGCCTGGAGGATGGGTCCCAGCACAGATACGCAGTATTTT. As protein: CAWRMGPSTDTQYF.

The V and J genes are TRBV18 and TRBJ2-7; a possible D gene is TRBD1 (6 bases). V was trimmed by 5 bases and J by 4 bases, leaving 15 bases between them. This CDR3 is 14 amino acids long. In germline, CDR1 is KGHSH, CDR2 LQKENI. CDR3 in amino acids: CASSSTGYLYEQYF. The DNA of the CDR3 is TGTGCCAGCTCATCGACAGGTTACCTATACGAGCAGTACTTC.

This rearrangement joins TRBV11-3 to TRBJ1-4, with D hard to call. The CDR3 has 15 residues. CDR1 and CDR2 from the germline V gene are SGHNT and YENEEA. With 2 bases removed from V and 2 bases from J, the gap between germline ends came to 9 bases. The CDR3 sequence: CASSLIEGTNEKLFF. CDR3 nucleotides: TGTGCCAGCAGCTTAATTGAGGGTACTAATGAAAAACTGTTTTTT. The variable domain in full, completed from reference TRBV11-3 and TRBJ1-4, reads EAGVVQSPRYKIIEKKQPVAFWCNPISGHNTLYWYLQNLGQGPELLIRYENEEAVDDSQLPKDRFSAERLKGVDSTLKIQPAELGDSAVYLCASSLIEGTNEKLFFGSGTQLSVL.

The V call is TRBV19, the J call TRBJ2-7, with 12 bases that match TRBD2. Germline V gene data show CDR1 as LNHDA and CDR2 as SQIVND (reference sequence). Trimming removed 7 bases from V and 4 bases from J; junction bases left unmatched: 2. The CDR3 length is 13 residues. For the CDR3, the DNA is TGTGCCAGTAAAGGGACTAGCGGGTACGAGCAGTACTTC. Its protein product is CASKGTSGYEQYF.

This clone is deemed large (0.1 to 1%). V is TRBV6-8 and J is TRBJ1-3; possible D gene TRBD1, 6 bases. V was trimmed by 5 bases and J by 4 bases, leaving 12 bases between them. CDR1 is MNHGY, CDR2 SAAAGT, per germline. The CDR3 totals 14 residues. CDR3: CASSRAGGGNTIYF. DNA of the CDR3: TGTGCCAGCAGTAGGGCGGGGGGCGGAAACACCATATATTTT.

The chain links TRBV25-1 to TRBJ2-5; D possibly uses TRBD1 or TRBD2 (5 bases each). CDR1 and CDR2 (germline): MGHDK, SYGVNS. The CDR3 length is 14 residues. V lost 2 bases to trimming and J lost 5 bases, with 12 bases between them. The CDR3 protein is CASSEAGWGETQYF. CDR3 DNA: TGTGCCAGCAGTGAAGCGGGTTGGGGGGAGACCCAGTACTTC.

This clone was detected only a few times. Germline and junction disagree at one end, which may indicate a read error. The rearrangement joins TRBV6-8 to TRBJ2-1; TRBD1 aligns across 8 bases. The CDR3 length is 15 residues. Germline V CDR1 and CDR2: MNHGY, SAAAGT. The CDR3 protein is CASSDSGQDSNEQFF. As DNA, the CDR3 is TGTGCCAGCAGTGACTCGGGACAGGACAGCAATGAGCAGTTCTTC.

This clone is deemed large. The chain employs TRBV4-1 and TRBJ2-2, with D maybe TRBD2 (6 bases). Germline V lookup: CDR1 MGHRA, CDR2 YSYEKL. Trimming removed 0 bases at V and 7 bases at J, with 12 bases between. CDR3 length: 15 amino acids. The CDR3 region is CASSQDGSAHGELFF. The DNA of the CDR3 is TGCGCCAGCAGCCAAGACGGGAGCGCCCACGGGGAGCTGTTTTTT.

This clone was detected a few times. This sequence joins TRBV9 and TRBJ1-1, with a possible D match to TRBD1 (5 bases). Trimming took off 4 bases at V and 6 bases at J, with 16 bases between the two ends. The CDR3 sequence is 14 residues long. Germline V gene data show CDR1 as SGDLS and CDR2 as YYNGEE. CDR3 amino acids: CASSTEGRVSEAFF. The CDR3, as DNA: TGTGCCAGCAGCACAGAGGGCAGGGTTTCTGAAGCTTTCTTT. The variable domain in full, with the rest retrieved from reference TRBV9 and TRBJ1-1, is DSGVTQTPKHLITATGQRVTLRCSPRSGDLSVYWYQQSLDQGLQFLIQYYNGEERAKGNILERFSAQQFPDLHSELNLSSLELGDSALYFCASSTEGRVSEAFFGQGTRLTVV.